Listed below are T cell receptor beta chains from one sample, sequenced in a study of control samples from healthy donors and cancer patients. The method was immunoSEQ multiplex PCR; TCRdb's version includes in-frame clones alone and lacks a portion of them. The table has about 60,000 clones, about nine tenths seen once; the top ten hold around 1.3%. The sample comprised PBMCs. The receptors derive from a woman aged 50 to 60 with colorectal cancer. The CDR3 runs from the conserved cysteine through the conserved F or W. The D gene is left open where the match is weak. A row's size may be missing; if present it is once, few, many or a size class.

v_gene	j_gene	len	d_gene	abundance	CDR3nt	CDR3aa
TRBV19	TRBJ1-4	15	.	few	TGTGCCAGTAGTAGGATCCAGGGGATTAATGAAAAACTGTTTTTT	CASSRIQGINEKLFF
TRBV19	TRBJ2-1	14	TRBD2	.	TGTGCCAGTAGTCCAGCGGGAACTTACAATGAGCAGTTCTTC	CASSPAGTYNEQFF
TRBV10-3	TRBJ2-5	11	.	.	TGTGCCATCGGTTACCAAGAGACCCAGTACTTC	CAIGYQETQYF
TRBV19	TRBJ1-2	12	.	.	TGTGCCAGTAGTATCGCCAGCTATGGCTACACCTTC	CASSIASYGYTF
TRBV19	TRBJ2-1	16	TRBD2	.	TGTGCCAGTAGTATGCGGGTAGCGGGGGGGCCCAATGAGCAGTTCTTC	CASSMRVAGGPNEQFF
TRBV14	TRBJ1-2	13	.	.	TGTGCCAGCAGCCCAGGTTTCAGTTATGGCTACACCTTC	CASSPGFSYGYTF
TRBV6-1	TRBJ1-2	14	.	.	TGTGCCAGCAGTGAATTGGGTCGTGGGGGTGGCTACACCTTC	CASSELGRGGGYTF
TRBV19	TRBJ1-1	12	.	.	TGTGCCAGTAGTCTTCGATCAGGCCACGCTTTCTTT	CASSLRSGHAFF
TRBV6-5	TRBJ2-7	14	.	.	TGTGCCAGCAGGGTCGAGGGGGGGCCGGGGGAGCAGTACTTC	CASRVEGGPGEQYF
TRBV19	TRBJ1-5	17	TRBD1	.	TGTGCCAGTAGTACGTCCACCGGACAGGGTAGCAATCAGCCCCAGCATTTT	CASSTSTGQGSNQPQHF
TRBV24-1	TRBJ2-3	15	TRBD1	.	TGTGCCACCAGTGAACGGGGACAGAGCACAGATACGCAGTATTTT	CATSERGQSTDTQYF
TRBV5-4	TRBJ1-1	15	.	once	TGTGCCAGCAGCTCGGAGGGTGGGGGGAACACTGAAGCTTTCTTT	CASSSEGGGNTEAFF
TRBV5-8	TRBJ2-6	14	.	.	TGTGCCAGCAGCTTTAAGTCCGGGGCCAACGTCCTGACTTTC	CASSFKSGANVLTF
TRBV15	TRBJ2-7	15	TRBD2	.	TGTGCCACCAGCAGGACCGGCGGGGGAACCTACGAGCAGTACTTC	CATSRTGGGTYEQYF
TRBV5-6	TRBJ1-4	13	.	.	TGTGCCAGCAGCTTGGTTGGGAATGAAAAACTGTTTTTT	CASSLVGNEKLFF
TRBV30	TRBJ2-7	13	.	.	TGTGCCTGGAGTCACAGGATCACCTACGAGCAGTACTTC	CAWSHRITYEQYF
TRBV7-9	TRBJ1-1	12	.	.	TGTGCCAGCAGATATCAGAACACTGAAGCTTTCTTT	CASRYQNTEAFF
TRBV7-3	TRBJ2-1	15	TRBD2	.	TGTGCCAGCAGCTTGGGTCTAGCGGGAGACAATGAGCAGTTCTTC	CASSLGLAGDNEQFF
TRBV15	TRBJ1-6	15	.	.	TGTGCCACCAGCCCCGGACAGATAGATTATTCACCCCTCCACTTT	CATSPGQIDYSPLHF
TRBV6-7	TRBJ1-2	14	TRBD1	.	TGTGCCAGCAGTTTTTGGGACAGGGTTTCTGGCTACACCTTC	CASSFWDRVSGYTF
TRBV18	TRBJ2-7	17	TRBD2	.	TGTGCCAGCTCACCACTCGTACGGACTAGCGGGAGCTACGAGCAGTACTTC	CASSPLVRTSGSYEQYF
TRBV20-1	TRBJ2-5	11	.	.	TGCAGCTTGGTACTAACCGGGACCCAGTACTTC	CSLVLTGTQYF
TRBV6-5	TRBJ2-7	13	.	.	TGTGCCAGCAGTTACGGAAGGGGTTACGAGCAGTACTTC	CASSYGRGYEQYF
TRBV3-1/TRBV3-2	TRBJ1-2	14	.	.	TGTGCCAGCAGCACCCGGTCCCTCTCCACAGGCTACACCTTC	CASSTRSLSTGYTF
TRBV28	TRBJ1-2	15	TRBD1	.	TGTGCCAGCAGTTTATTAGGGACAGATGCCGGAGGCTACACCTTC	CASSLLGTDAGGYTF
TRBV7-2	TRBJ1-2	16	TRBD1	.	TGTGCCAGCAGCCCGCGGATCAGGGACAGGGGTGACGGCTACACCTTC	CASSPRIRDRGDGYTF
TRBV2	TRBJ1-2	17	TRBD1	.	TGTGCCAGCAGACGCGGGACAGGGGGCGCGCCTGGCTATGGCTACACCTTC	CASRRGTGGAPGYGYTF
TRBV18	TRBJ2-3	15	.	once	TGTGCCAGCTCACCACAGGGTTTGGAAACAGATACGCAGTATTTT	CASSPQGLETDTQYF
TRBV15	TRBJ1-2	14	.	.	TGTGCCACCAGCGAAACGGGGAAAACCTATGGCTACACCTTC	CATSETGKTYGYTF
TRBV7-8	TRBJ1-3	15	.	.	TGTGCCAGCAGCTCCGGATCGGGGTCGGGAAACACCATATATTTT	CASSSGSGSGNTIYF
TRBV11-2	TRBJ1-2	15	TRBD1	.	TGTGCCAGCAGCTTAGTCAGGGACAGTGGATATGGCTACACCTTC	CASSLVRDSGYGYTF
TRBV3-1/TRBV3-2	TRBJ1-6	14	.	.	TGTGCCAGCAGCCAGCGAACAGGGAATTCACCCCTCCACTTT	CASSQRTGNSPLHF
TRBV2	TRBJ1-5	13	.	.	TGTGCCAGCAGGGGAGGAGGAGTTGAGCCCCAGCATTTT	CASRGGGVEPQHF
TRBV9	TRBJ2-1	17	.	.	TGTGCCAGCAGCGTTCGCTTGAGGGGTGGATCCTACAATGAGCAGTTCTTC	CASSVRLRGGSYNEQFF
TRBV30	TRBJ1-1	11	.	.	TGTGCCTGGAGTGTTCGGAATGAAGCTTTCTTT	CAWSVRNEAFF
TRBV2	TRBJ2-2	12	.	few	TGTGCCAGCAGCCCGGTGAGACGGGAGCTGTTTTTT	CASSPVRRELFF
TRBV5-5	TRBJ1-4	14	.	.	TGTGCCAGCAACAATCGGCCCAGGGAGGAAAAACTGTTTTTT	CASNNRPREEKLFF
TRBV10-3	TRBJ1-5	16	TRBD1	.	TGTGCCATCAGTGAGTCCACGGGACAGGGCAATCAGCCCCAGCATTTT	CAISESTGQGNQPQHF
TRBV6-5	TRBJ2-1	13	.	.	TGTGCCAGCACTACCCCCGGGGCGCGGAGGAGCTTCTTC	CASTTPGARRSFF
TRBV6-5	TRBJ1-2	13	.	.	TGTGCCAGCAGTTACTCGGGCACAGGCGGCTACACCTTC	CASSYSGTGGYTF
TRBV7-2	TRBJ1-2	15	.	.	TGTGCCAGCACTGAAACCAGGGTGGGGGCTGGTGGCTACACCTTC	CASTETRVGAGGYTF
TRBV6-6	TRBJ2-1	14	.	.	TGTGCCAGCAGTTACGCAGAGGGTTACAATGAGCAGTTCTTC	CASSYAEGYNEQFF
TRBV5-1	TRBJ2-5	13	.	once	TGCGCCAGCAGCTTGACAGGGATGGAGACCCAGTACTTC	CASSLTGMETQYF
TRBV24-1	TRBJ1-2	13	.	.	TGTGCCACCAGGGGGGGAGGGGACTATGGCTACACCTTC	CATRGGGDYGYTF
TRBV6-5	TRBJ1-3	15	.	.	TGTGCCAGCCCAAGCTCCCCAGTCGCGGGAAACACCATATATTTT	CASPSSPVAGNTIYF
TRBV5-1	TRBJ2-2	15	TRBD1	once	TGCGCCAGCAGCTTCGGGACAGGGACGGGCGGGGAGCTGTTTTTT	CASSFGTGTGGELFF
TRBV6-6	TRBJ1-5	16	.	.	TGTGCCAGCACTCTAACAGGGTGGAGCAGCAATCAGCCCCAGCATTTT	CASTLTGWSSNQPQHF
TRBV7-3	TRBJ1-1	14	.	once	TGTGCCAGCAGCTTTTACCATGGGAACACTGAAGCTTTCTTT	CASSFYHGNTEAFF